This T cell receptor beta chain came from a study of spatial heterogeneity in lung cancer. As for the study in general: Sequences of the beta chain were consistently detected in greater numbers than alpha-chain sequences.

Every TCR cDNA molecule bore its own unique molecular identifier. One entry per CDR3 protein results from TCRdb running MiXCR on the 5' RACE reads. The sample carries 55,000 to 75,000 distinct CDR3 sequences, 8% to 9% recorded once. Specified time point: blood at routine non-recurrence follow-up after resection. Whole RNA from tumor, nontumor lung or frozen PBMC was sequenced unsorted. Trimming at V came to 4 bases and at J to 9 bases, leaving 7 bases not matched to a gene. CDR1 SGHRS and CDR2 YFSETQ come from the germline V gene. The CDR3 has 12 amino acids. There are many counts of this clonotype. The clonotype was recovered from a female donor with early-stage non-small cell lung cancer. V and J are TRBV5-1 and TRBJ2-7; 7 nucleotides agree with TRBD1. Sequenced material: PBMCs, taken at follow-up. The CDR3 is CASSGDSVGQYF. CDR3 nucleotide sequence: TGCGCCAGCAGCGGGGACAGTGTCGGGCAGTACTTC.